This T cell receptor beta chain emerged from a study of cytomegalovirus exposure and HLA in healthy donors. Study-wide results and limits: Most sequenced TCRs were rare (though some public TCRs occurred in many donors).

As to this clone: The target antigen is unknown.

The PCR used 60 Vbeta and 13 Jbeta primers. The assay was immunoSEQ multiplex PCR, and TCRdb's table has in-frame clones only and misses some. Of approximately 140,000 clones listed, about four fifths are singletons. The receptor's source is a middle-aged man in good health and CMV-seropositive. The sequencing input was PBMCs.

CDR3 in DNA: TGCGCCAGCAGTGAGTGGGGGGTGGAGAAAGCTTTCTTT. This sequence encodes CASSEWGVEKAFF. The chain employs TRBV10-2 and TRBJ1-1; the D gene is possibly TRBD1 (5 bases). Trimming took 1 base from V and 9 from J, leaving 12 bases between them. CDR1 is WSHSY, CDR2 SAAADI, per germline. The CDR3 loop spans 13 amino acids.